These 6 T cell receptor beta chains share one sample of origin, sequenced in a study of T cell repertoires in cytomegalovirus infection. TCRdb reanalysed the reads using MiXCR and keeps one entry per CDR3 protein. The sample shows some 480,000 distinct CDR3 sequences, roughly a third of them seen only once. These receptors lack a known antigen. The input for sequencing was cultured PBMCs, taken from culture after CMV antigen stimulation. These receptors were taken from a human donor in good health (CMV status not recorded). Some clones in this sample may be carry-over from other donors' samples.

This chain links TRBV7-9 with TRBJ2-7; 7 nucleotides align to TRBD2. There are 16 residues in the CDR3. The ends lost 5 bases at V and 0 bases at J; junction bases unmatched: 10. CDR1 and CDR2 from the germline V gene are SEHNR and FQNEAQ (reference sequence). The CDR3, as DNA: TGTGCCAGCAGCCACACAGAGCGGGACTCCTCCTACGAGCAGTACTTC. It codes for CASSHTERDSSYEQYF.

The genes are TRBV28 and TRBJ2-1; TRBD2 matches 10 bases. V shed 6 bases, J shed 9 bases, and the junction held 14 bases outside the gene matches. This CDR3 has 16 amino acids. CDR1 is MDHEN, CDR2 SYDVKM, per germline. Here the CDR3 reads CASSPSGSSGSGEQFF. The CDR3 nucleotides are TGTGCCAGCAGCCCCTCGGGGTCTAGCGGGAGCGGTGAGCAGTTCTTC.

This clonotype was detected a few times. CDR3 nucleotides: TGTGCCAGTAGTACCAGGACTAGGAGTGAGCAGTTCTTC. This codes for CASSTRTRSEQFF. The V call is TRBV19, the J call TRBJ2-1, with 7 bases fitting TRBD2. The CDR3 loop spans 13 amino acids. Germline trimming cut 4 bases from V and 9 bases from J; bases unmatched to any gene: 6. The germline CDR1 and CDR2 sequences are LNHDA and SQIVND (reference sequence). The variable domain in full, completed from reference TRBV19 and TRBJ2-1, reads DGGITQSPKYLFRKEGQNVTLSCEQNLNHDAMYWYRQDPGQGLRLIYYSQIVNDFQKGDIAEGYSVSREKKESFPLTVTSAQKNPTAFYLCASSTRTRSEQFFGPGTRLTVL.

V gene TRBV7-9 combines with J gene TRBJ2-1; a possible D gene is TRBD1 (6 bases). This CDR3 spans 17 amino acids. V was shortened by 5 bases and J by 9 bases, with 26 bases between the two germline ends. From germline, CDR1 is SEHNR and CDR2 FQNEAQ (reference sequence). The CDR3 coding sequence is TGTGCCAGCAGCCCTCCCCCCGGGGCCGTGGGGGCCAGTGAGCAGTTCTTC. It codes for CASSPPPGAVGASEQFF.

This chain uses TRBV4-2 with TRBJ1-1; D not certain. V was pared by 3 bases and J by 6 bases, with 17 bases between. The CDR3 spans 15 residues. Germline V gene sequence: CDR1 LGHNA, CDR2 YNFKEQ. The CDR3 reads CASSQDRTSDAEAFF. In DNA form, the CDR3 reads TGTGCCAGCAGCCAGGACCGGACCTCAGACGCTGAAGCTTTCTTT.

About this clonotype: At one boundary the junction diverges from the germline segment, which might be a read error. The V gene is TRBV7-2, the J gene TRBJ2-1, with 9 positions matching TRBD2. This CDR3 comprises 17 residues. CDR1 and CDR2 from the germline V gene are SGHTA and FQGNSA. The CDR3 nucleotides read TGTGCCAGCAGCTTAAGGTACCGGCGGGAGGGCCGGGGTGAGCAGCTCTTC. Translation: CASSLRYRREGRGEQLF.